This T cell receptor (gamma chain) was recorded in a study of human gamma delta and Vdelta1 T cells. This clone turned up a few times. The translation of this DNA and the TCRdb protein of a much larger clone differ at residue 10, probably owing to a read error; the protein shown here is translated from the DNA. This CDR3 comprises 12 residues. The germline V gene encodes CDR1 GITISATS and CDR2 ISYDGTV (reference sequence). TCRdb used CATT to re-call clones from the PCR reads. The sample records about 2,900 gamma-chain clones, around 5% being singletons. This receptor was identified in a human donor in good health. This chain joins TRGV9 and TRGJ1 or TRGJ2. The specimen sequenced was naive CD27+ Vdelta1 gamma-delta T cells from blood. The CDR3 region is CALWEARYKRLF. As DNA, the CDR3 is TGTGCCTTGTGGGAGGCCCGTTATAAGAGACTCTTT.